These T cell receptor beta chains were read from a single sample in a study of regulatory T cells in long-lasting Graves disease. Each CDR3 protein is one row after TCRdb ran MiXCR on the multiplex PCR reads. Of about 460,000 distinct CDR3 sequences in the sample, 14% were seen once. These data were also reused for a study on T cells in Graves' hyperthyroidism and ophthalmopathy.

The material sequenced was peripheral blood mononuclear cells (PBMCs), taken at new diagnosis, from a patient treated with antithyroid drugs. These receptors were obtained from a woman in her fifties or sixties with Graves disease. The CDR3 runs from the conserved cysteine through the conserved F or W. A D gene is named only where the DNA matches it firmly. Only part of the rows carry a size: once, few, many, or a class if the clone is expanded.

clone_size	cdr3_length	v_call	j_call	d_call	cdr3_nt	cdr3_aa
many	14	TRBV9	TRBJ2-7	NA	TGTGCCAGCAGCGTAGGGTGGGACGGCTACGAGCAGTACTTC	CASSVGWDGYEQYF
few	14	TRBV19	TRBJ2-7	NA	TGTGCCAGTAGTATAACGGGGAGCTCCTACGAGCAGTACTTC	CASSITGSSYEQYF
many	12	TRBV28	TRBJ2-7	NA	TGTGCCAGCAGTTTAGAGGCCCACGAGCAGTACTTC	CASSLEAHEQYF
many	15	TRBV25-1	TRBJ2-3	NA	TGTGCCACCCTTCTGCCCTGGCTAGCAGCAGATACGCAGTATTTT	CATLLPWLAADTQYF
many	15	TRBV10-3	TRBJ1-2	TRBD1	TGTGCCATCAGTGAGGGACAGGTAGCTAACTATGGCTACACCTTC	CAISEGQVANYGYTF
NA	16	TRBV5-1	TRBJ2-5	NA	TGCGCCAGCAGGCCCCTAGTAACGCGTCCCCAAGAGACCCAGTACTTC	CASRPLVTRPQETQYF
many	13	TRBV28	TRBJ1-2	NA	TGTGCCAGCAGTTTAATAGGGATCTATGGCTACACCTTC	CASSLIGIYGYTF
few	13	TRBV19	TRBJ1-2	NA	TGTGCCAGTAGGGGGGAAGAAAACTATGGCTACACCTTC	CASRGEENYGYTF
NA	15	TRBV28	TRBJ1-1	NA	TGTGCCAGCAGTTTTATAGGCAGGAAGAACACTGAAGCTTTCTTT	CASSFIGRKNTEAFF
many	18	TRBV11-3	TRBJ2-2	TRBD2	TGTGCCAGCAGCTTAGGCGGACTAGCGGGAGGGCCGGTCGGGGAGCTGTTTTTT	CASSLGGLAGGPVGELFF
many	15	TRBV7-2	TRBJ2-1	NA	TGTGCCAGCAGCTTATGGGGCGGGTCCGCGAATGAGCAGTTCTTC	CASSLWGGSANEQFF
NA	19	TRBV4-1	TRBJ2-2	TRBD2	TGCGCCAGCAGCCCAATACCCGAGGGACTAGCGGGAGTCACCGGGGAGCTGTTTTTT	CASSPIPEGLAGVTGELFF
NA	17	TRBV7-9	TRBJ2-1	TRBD2	TGTGCCAGCAGCTCGGATCGTAGCGGGAGGGCCTTGGATGAGCAGTTCTTC	CASSSDRSGRALDEQFF
many	19	TRBV11-2	TRBJ2-7	TRBD1	TGTGCCAGCAGCTTAGATCGTCCGAACCCCGGGACAGGGATCTACGAGCAGTACTTC	CASSLDRPNPGTGIYEQYF
NA	13	TRBV27	TRBJ2-2	NA	TGTGCCAGCAGTTGGGGTTCCGCCGGGGAGCTGTTTTTT	CASSWGSAGELFF